The 30 T cell receptor beta chains given below trace back to one sample, sequenced in a study of T-cell reconstitution after alpha-beta-depleted transplantation in children. As it was prepared, the TCRbeta library received unique molecular identifiers. Each CDR3 protein is one row after TCRdb ran MiXCR on the PCR reads. Of around 960,000 distinct CDR3 sequences listed, about 29% are singletons. The sample here was PBMCs, mostly from graft donor cells, taken 360 days after TCRalphabeta/CD19-depleted stem cell transplant. These receptors were taken from a boy in the first two years of life who had a stem cell transplant for SCID, so the T cells may come from the graft donor.

This chain links TRBV30 with TRBJ2-1; 10 bases match TRBD2. The ends lost 1 base at V and 4 bases at J; junction bases unmatched: 13. The CDR3 totals 18 residues. Germline V gene data show CDR1 as GTSNPN and CDR2 as SVGIG (reference sequence). CDR3 DNA: TGTGCCTGGAGTGGACTAGCGGGCCACAAAGGGGCTTACAATGAGCAGTTCTTC. Translated: CAWSGLAGHKGAYNEQFF.

This clonotype occurred a few times. The rearrangement joins TRBV20-1 to TRBJ1-2; D call uncertain. V was shortened by 6 bases and J by 2 bases, with 16 bases between the two germline ends. Germline V CDR1 and CDR2: DFQATT, SNEGSKA (reference sequence). CDR3 size: 14 residues. CDR3 sequence: CSAVLVADNYGYTF. The CDR3 DNA reads TGCAGTGCAGTGCTAGTGGCAGACAACTATGGCTACACCTTC.

V usage is TRBV15 and J usage is TRBJ2-7; tentative D call: TRBD2 (6 bases). This CDR3 is built from 18 residues. V was clipped by 5 bases and J by 4 bases, with 27 bases between them. The germline CDR1 and CDR2 sequences are LNHNV and YYDKDF (reference sequence). This chain's CDR3 is CATSGGGASRGTYYEQYF. The CDR3 bases are TGTGCCACCAGCGGAGGAGGGGCTTCACGGGGCACATATTACGAGCAGTACTTC.

This chain connects TRBV4-1 to TRBJ1-1; D call uncertain. Germline values: CDR1 MGHRA, CDR2 YSYEKL. The CDR3 is 15 residues long. V gave up 4 bases and J gave up 4 bases, with 16 bases separating them. In DNA form, the CDR3 reads TGCGCCAGCAGCCCACAAGAACCAGGTCCCACTGAAGCTTTCTTT. It encodes CASSPQEPGPTEAFF.

This sequence joins TRBV12-3 or TRBV12-4 and TRBJ2-2; D is unclear. The CDR3 runs to 16 residues. The V end was cut by 3 bases, the J end by 3 bases, with 14 bases between. The CDR3 nucleotides are TGTGCCAGCAGTTTTACGGTTCGGCTGGACACCGGGGAGCTGTTTTTT. This codes for CASSFTVRLDTGELFF.

V and J are TRBV11-2 and TRBJ2-1, with D tentatively TRBD2 (5 bases). V was cut by 5 bases and J by 4 bases, with 18 bases left in between. The germline CDR1 and CDR2 sequences are SGHAT and FQNNGV. The CDR3 is 16 residues long. The CDR3 DNA follows: TGTGCCAGCAGCCCCTGGTCCCGCGAGGGTTACAATGAGCAGTTCTTC. Translating it yields CASSPWSREGYNEQFF.

V usage is TRBV21-1 and J usage is TRBJ1-5. TRBV21-1 represents a pseudogene. The CDR3 runs to 15 residues. CDR3 protein: CASGSRPLGNQPQHF. CDR3 in DNA: TGTGCCAGCGGCTCGAGGCCCCTAGGCAATCAGCCCCAGCATTTT.

This clonotype has only a few counts. At one end the junction does not follow the germline gene, possibly because of a read error. The chain recombines TRBV12-3 or TRBV12-4 with TRBJ2-7, with D possibly TRBD2 on 5 matching bases. This CDR3 spans 14 amino acids. Here the CDR3 DNA reads TGTGCCAGCAGTCTAGCCACCCCAGCGGATCGGCAGTACTTC. Residues: CASSLATPADRQYF.

The V call is TRBV20-1, the J call TRBJ2-4, with a tentative D call TRBD1 (5 bases). The CDR3 spans 14 residues. The germline V gene encodes CDR1 DFQATT and CDR2 SNEGSKA (reference sequence). V was clipped by 5 bases and J by 4 bases, with 15 bases between them. CDR3 DNA: TGCAGTGCTGCCCCCACGGACACTAAAAACATTCAGTACTTC. This sequence encodes CSAAPTDTKNIQYF.

There are a few counts of this clonotype. CDR3 coding DNA: TGTGCCAGCAGCTTAGCGGGGGGACAGGGATCGAACGAGCAGTTCTTC. It yields the protein CASSLAGGQGSNEQFF. The chain carries TRBV7-6 and TRBJ2-1; 9 bases match TRBD1. The CDR3 is 16 amino acids. The V segment lost 0 bases and the J segment 10 bases; nucleotides outside the gene matches: 10. Germline lookup yields CDR1 SGHVS and CDR2 FNYEAQ.

This clonotype was picked up one time. The chain recombines TRBV6-5 with TRBJ2-3, with D unclear. The V end lost 0 bases, the J end lost 0 bases, and 10 bases lay between the germline ends. The germline V gene has CDR1 MNHEY and CDR2 SVGAGI. The CDR3 covers 16 residues. In DNA form, the CDR3 reads TGTGCCAGCAGTTACTCGCCTTTCCCTAGCACAGATACGCAGTATTTT. Translation gives CASSYSPFPSTDTQYF.

This chain connects TRBV7-2 to TRBJ2-3; D ambiguous. Trimming stripped 4 bases from V and 0 bases from J, with 14 bases between. The CDR3 spans 16 residues. Germline values: CDR1 SGHTA, CDR2 FQGNSA. The CDR3 DNA sequence: TGTGCCAGCAGCTCGACCTGGGCAAGAAGCACAGATACGCAGTATTTT. Residues: CASSSTWARSTDTQYF.

This clonotype was found a few times. CDR3 sequence reads: CASSLSFGDADSLTYEQYF. CDR3 DNA sequence: TGTGCCAGCAGTTTATCCTTCGGTGACGCGGACAGCCTAACCTACGAGCAGTACTTC. The V and J genes are TRBV27 and TRBJ2-7; tentative D call: TRBD1 (6 bases). CDR1 is MNHEY, CDR2 SMNVEV, per germline (reference sequence). With 0 bases removed from V and 2 bases from J, the gap between germline ends came to 23 bases. This CDR3 has 19 amino acids.

The chain uses TRBV12-3 or TRBV12-4 and TRBJ2-7, with 7 positions matching TRBD1. V was pared by 5 bases and J by 0 bases, with 16 bases of the junction left unmatched. The CDR3 loop spans 18 amino acids. The CDR3, as DNA: TGTGCCAGCAGTCCCCCGGGACAGCGAAGGTTTGGCTCCTACGAGCAGTACTTC. It is translated as CASSPPGQRRFGSYEQYF.

This clonotype has a handful of counts. The rearrangement joins TRBV4-1 to TRBJ2-3; D call uncertain. V lost 0 bases to trimming and J lost 6 bases, with 13 bases between them. This CDR3 is built from 15 residues. Germline values: CDR1 MGHRA, CDR2 YSYEKL. The CDR3 sequence is CASSQDLHPADTQYF. As DNA, the CDR3 is TGCGCCAGCAGCCAAGATCTGCACCCTGCGGATACGCAGTATTTT.

This clonotype has just a few counts. The rearrangement joins TRBV11-2 to TRBJ2-5; D not certain. This CDR3 contains 13 residues. Germline V gene sequence: CDR1 SGHAT, CDR2 FQNNGV. V was trimmed by 4 bases and J by 5 bases, leaving 11 bases between them. CDR3: CASSSGMVETQYF. As DNA, the CDR3 is TGTGCCAGCAGCTCTGGGATGGTGGAGACCCAGTACTTC.

The chain recombines TRBV5-4 with TRBJ2-5; D call uncertain. Trimming took 4 bases from V and 4 from J, leaving 20 bases between them. CDR1 SGHNT and CDR2 YYREEE come from the germline V gene (reference sequence). This CDR3 spans 16 amino acids. The CDR3 nucleotides read TGTGCCAGCAGCCCGTCGCAGAAGGTGCCAACAGAGACCCAGTACTTC. It specifies CASSPSQKVPTETQYF.

CDR3 DNA sequence: TGTGCCAGCACCAAGACGGCCTTCGAGCAGTACTTC. This encodes CASTKTAFEQYF. V and J are TRBV28 and TRBJ2-7; D is unclear. Germline CDR1 and CDR2: MDHEN and SYDVKM. Trimming stripped 7 bases from V and 6 bases from J, with 13 bases between. The CDR3 covers 12 residues.

Only a few counts were recorded for this clonotype. V gene TRBV9 combines with J gene TRBJ2-1, with D perhaps TRBD1 or TRBD2 (5 bases each). The germline V gene has CDR1 SGDLS and CDR2 YYNGEE. This CDR3 comprises 15 residues. V lost 3 bases and J 0 bases, leaving 10 bases between the germline ends. The CDR3 DNA reads as TGTGCCAGCAGCGGAGGGGCCCCCTCCTACAATGAGCAGTTCTTC. Protein sequence: CASSGGAPSYNEQFF.

This clonotype was seen once. The chain couples TRBV7-2 to TRBJ2-5; TRBD1 agrees at 9 bases. This CDR3 comprises 14 residues. Losses at the gene ends were 5 bases for V and 3 bases for J; bases not matched to a gene: 4. CDR1 SGHTA and CDR2 FQGNSA come from the germline V gene. CDR3 sequence reads: CASSIRTGEETQYF. CDR3 nucleotide sequence: TGTGCCAGCAGCATCCGGACAGGGGAAGAGACCCAGTACTTC.

This sequence joins TRBV12-3 or TRBV12-4 and TRBJ2-3, with D tentatively TRBD1 or TRBD2 (5 bases each). The CDR3 is made up of 17 amino acids. V lost 5 bases to trimming and J lost 2 bases, with 20 bases between them. The CDR3 DNA follows: TGTGCCAGCAGTGATGACCGGGGACCAGGGATCACAGATACGCAGTATTTT. The encoded protein is CASSDDRGPGITDTQYF.

For this clonotype: This may come from a read error, since a much larger clone is one base off. The CDR3 sequence: CASSQGVAKNIQYF. The CDR3 DNA follows: TGTGCCAGCAGCCAAGGGGTAGCCAAAAACATTCAGTACTTC. The V and J genes are TRBV4-2 and TRBJ2-4; D gene ambiguous. V lost 1 base and J 0 bases, leaving 4 bases between the germline ends. The CDR3 is 14 residues long. The germline V gene encodes CDR1 LGHNA and CDR2 YNFKEQ.

This clonotype was detected only a few times. The gene calls are TRBV12-3 or TRBV12-4 and TRBJ2-1, with 13 bases fitting TRBD2. This CDR3 has 18 residues. The J segment lost 6 bases and the V segment lost 2 bases, leaving 10 bases of the junction unmatched. The chain's CDR3 is CASSLRGLAGSYGNEQFF. In DNA form, the CDR3 reads TGTGCCAGCAGTTTAAGGGGACTAGCGGGGAGTTATGGCAATGAGCAGTTCTTC.

This sequence joins TRBV6-5 and TRBJ2-2, with TRBD2 identical over 10 bases. The CDR3 sequence is 15 residues long. V gave up 2 bases and J gave up 7 bases; unmatched junction bases: 4. Germline values: CDR1 MNHEY, CDR2 SVGAGI. This CDR3 reads CASSYGLAGDGELFF. CDR3 nucleotide sequence: TGTGCCAGCAGTTACGGGCTAGCGGGAGACGGGGAGCTGTTTTTT.

V and J are TRBV11-1 and TRBJ2-1, with 11 bases lining up with TRBD1. CDR1 SGHAT and CDR2 FQDESV come from the germline V gene (reference sequence). The CDR3 runs 19 residues. With 5 bases clipped from V and 5 bases from J, the junction kept 17 bases outside the gene matches. CDR3 nucleotides: TGTGCCAGCAGCCCCCGGGCCTTATTCTGGGGACAGGGGGACAATGAGCAGTTCTTC. Its translation is CASSPRALFWGQGDNEQFF.

This chain connects TRBV7-6 to TRBJ1-1, with D possibly TRBD1 on 5 matching bases. In germline, CDR1 is SGHVS, CDR2 FNYEAQ. V lost 1 base and J 8 bases, leaving 14 bases between the germline ends. The CDR3 is made up of 14 amino acids. The CDR3: CASSLVGGRGEAFF. DNA of the CDR3: TGTGCCAGCAGCTTAGTGGGGGGACGCGGGGAAGCTTTCTTT.

This clonotype was seen more than once but under ten times. This chain joins TRBV7-2 and TRBJ1-1; TRBD1 is a possible D gene (6 bases). The germline V and J ends were trimmed by 1 base and 4 bases, with 19 bases remaining between them. This CDR3 has 17 amino acids. CDR1 and CDR2 from the germline V gene are SGHTA and FQGNSA. The CDR3 loop reads CASSLVAGARVGTEAFF. Here the CDR3 DNA reads TGTGCCAGCAGCTTAGTGGCGGGGGCAAGAGTAGGCACTGAAGCTTTCTTT.

This chain links TRBV9 with TRBJ2-1, with 9 nucleotides matching TRBD1. CDR1 and CDR2 from the germline V gene are SGDLS and YYNGEE. Trimming at V came to 4 bases and at J to 4 bases, leaving 6 bases not matched to a gene. This CDR3 spans 15 amino acids. CDR3 DNA sequence: TGTGCCAGCAGCCTGCGGGACAGGGAATACAATGAGCAGTTCTTC. Translating gives CASSLRDREYNEQFF.

The rearrangement joins TRBV29-1 to TRBJ2-5; 11 nucleotides align to TRBD1. V was clipped by 5 bases and J by 2 bases; unmatched bases: 7. CDR1 and CDR2 from the germline V gene are SQVTM and ANQGSEA. CDR3 size: 15 residues. CDR3 bases: TGCAGCGTTCCGGACAGGGGGCGATTGCAAGAGACCCAGTACTTC. This codes for CSVPDRGRLQETQYF.

Only a few counts were recorded for this clonotype. V and J are TRBV12-3 or TRBV12-4 and TRBJ2-1; D is unresolved. Trimming removed 7 bases from V and 3 bases from J, with 13 bases in between. The CDR3 loop spans 14 amino acids. CDR3 in DNA: TGTGCCAGCACCCTTACCCGACTCTACAATGAGCAGTTCTTC. Translating gives CASTLTRLYNEQFF.